The 30 T cell receptor beta chains reported below all come from one sample, sequenced in a study of shared clonotypes between healthy human individuals. The repertoire was sequenced with immunoSEQ multiplex PCR; TCRdb's copy has only in-frame clones and lacks some. The sample contains 2 million to 3 million clones, roughly 93% of which appear only once. Material: naive CD4+ T cells from PBMCs. Stated subset: CD45RA+ positively selected. Source of these receptors: a man between 18 and 29 years old in good health. Some clones in this sample may be carry-over from other donors' samples.

V usage is TRBV28 and J usage is TRBJ1-4, with a tentative D call TRBD1 (6 bases). The CDR3 length is 14 residues. Germline V gene data show CDR1 as MDHEN and CDR2 as SYDVKM. V gave up 6 bases and J gave up 5 bases, with 13 bases separating them. In nucleotides, the CDR3 is TGTGCCAGCAGACCGGACAGCAGGAATGAAAAACTGTTTTTT. Translation: CASRPDSRNEKLFF. The full variable domain, completed using reference TRBV28 and TRBJ1-4, is DVKVTQSSRYLVKRTGEKVFLECVQDMDHENMFWYRQDPGLGLRLIYFSYDVKMKEKGDIPEGYSVSREKKERFSLILESASTNQTSMYLCASRPDSRNEKLFFGSGTQLSVL.

V gene TRBV5-4 combines with J gene TRBJ2-5, with 8 nucleotides matching TRBD1. The end of the DNA is better explained by TRBJ2-7, so the J call may be wrong. This CDR3 is built from 14 residues. Germline V CDR1 and CDR2: SGHNT, YYREEE (reference sequence). CDR3 in DNA: TGTGCCAGCAGACCGGACAGGGTTGGCTACGAGCAGTACTTC. Its translation: CASRPDRVGYEQYF.

The chain has TRBV5-1 and TRBJ1-3; D unclear. Germline-derived CDR1 and CDR2 are SGHRS and YFSETQ. This CDR3 contains 13 residues. V was trimmed by 4 bases and J by 8 bases, leaving 13 bases between them. The chain's CDR3 is CASSTGASDTIYF. DNA for the CDR3: TGCGCCAGCAGCACCGGAGCCTCGGACACCATATATTTT. The full variable domain, completed using reference TRBV5-1 and TRBJ1-3, is KAGVTQTPRYLIKTRGQQVTLSCSPISGHRSVSWYQQTPGQGLQFLFEYFSETQRNKGNFPGRFSGRQFSNSRSEMNVSTLELGDSALYLCASSTGASDTIYFGEGSWLTVV.

The chain has TRBV9 and TRBJ1-3, with D unclear. Between the trimmed V and J ends, which lost 0 bases and 1 base, there was a span of 11 bases. Per the germline V gene, CDR1 is SGDLS and CDR2 is YYNGEE. This CDR3 is 16 amino acids long. The CDR3 DNA reads as TGTGCCAGCAGCGTAGGTGGAGCTTTTTCTGGAAACACCATATATTTT. As protein: CASSVGGAFSGNTIYF.

The rearrangement joins TRBV30 to TRBJ2-2; 7 bases fit TRBD1. Germline-derived CDR1 and CDR2 are GTSNPN and SVGIG (reference sequence). Germline trimming cut 2 bases from V and 2 bases from J; bases unmatched to any gene: 8. The CDR3 is 16 residues long. The CDR3: CAWSWFWTGNTGELFF. CDR3 in DNA: TGTGCCTGGAGTTGGTTTTGGACAGGCAACACCGGGGAGCTGTTTTTT.

This clone was seen once. The sample carries other DNA sequences with the same CDR3. The chain combines TRBV5-4 with TRBJ2-7; TRBD1 matches 7 bases. The junction had 4 bases not matched to a gene; V was cut back by 1 base and J by 0 bases. CDR3 length equals 15 residues. Germline CDR1 SGHNT, CDR2 YYREEE (reference sequence). The CDR3 coding sequence is TGTGCCAGCAGCTTGAGACAGGGAAGCTCCTACGAGCAGTACTTC. Translation: CASSLRQGSSYEQYF. Using reference TRBV5-4 and TRBJ2-7 for the parts outside the CDR3, the full variable domain is ETGVTQSPTHLIKTRGQQVTLRCSSQSGHNTVSWYQQALGQGPQFIFQYYREEENGRGNFPPRFSGLQFPNYSSELNVNALELDDSALYLCASSLRQGSSYEQYFGPGTRLTVT.

The chain links TRBV11-3 to TRBJ2-1, with no clear D. The ends were cut back, 5 bases at V and 0 bases at J, with 5 bases in the middle. Germline values: CDR1 SGHNT, CDR2 YENEEA. The CDR3 loop spans 13 amino acids. The CDR3 is CASSENSYNEQFF. For the CDR3, the DNA is TGTGCCAGCAGCGAAAACTCCTACAATGAGCAGTTCTTC.

This clone has a single count. The rearrangement uses TRBV7-9 and TRBJ1-5, with 7 bases lining up with TRBD1. The CDR3 sequence is 14 residues long. Germline CDR1 is SEHNR and CDR2 is FQNEAQ (reference sequence). J lost 3 bases, V lost 5 bases, and 4 bases had no gene match. CDR3 sequence (DNA): TGTGCCAGCAGCAAACAGGGGACCAATCAGCCCCAGCATTTT. Protein: CASSKQGTNQPQHF.

The chain carries TRBV7-3 and TRBJ2-7, with TRBD2 identical over 9 bases. Per germline, CDR1 SGHTA and CDR2 FQGTGA. The CDR3 loop spans 15 amino acids. With V trimmed by 3 bases and J by 1 base, 4 bases remained unmatched. The CDR3 reads CASSLATSGSYEQYF. The CDR3 DNA follows: TGTGCCAGCAGCTTGGCGACTAGCGGATCCTACGAGCAGTACTTC. Full variable domain (remainder filled in from reference TRBV7-3 and TRBJ2-7): GAGVSQTPSNKVTEKGKYVELRCDPISGHTALYWYRQSLGQGPEFLIYFQGTGAADDSGLPNDRFFAVRPEGSVSTLKIQRTERGDSAVYLCASSLATSGSYEQYFGPGTRLTVT.

The chain is built from TRBV27 and TRBJ1-4; the match to TRBD1 covers 9 bases. This CDR3 spans 15 amino acids. Trimming cost V 3 bases and J 8 bases; bases outside gene matches: 7. In germline, CDR1 is MNHEY, CDR2 SMNVEV (reference sequence). The CDR3 coding sequence is TGTGCCAGCAGTTTTGTGAACAGGGGGCGAGAAAAACTGTTTTTT. Encoded protein: CASSFVNRGREKLFF.

This chain uses TRBV10-3 with TRBJ1-5; TRBD1 might be the D (5 bases). The CDR3 is made up of 14 amino acids. The germline gives CDR1 ENHRY, CDR2 SYGVKD. The V end lost 0 bases, the J end lost 7 bases, and 10 bases lay between the germline ends. The CDR3 here is CAISESTGEQPQHF. The DNA of the CDR3 is TGTGCCATCAGTGAGTCTACAGGTGAGCAGCCCCAGCATTTT.

The chain employs TRBV6-1 and TRBJ1-2, with D uncertain. This CDR3 is built from 13 residues. Trimming stripped 5 bases from V and 3 bases from J, with 10 bases between. Per the germline V gene, CDR1 is MNHNS and CDR2 is SASEGT. CDR3 sequence: CASSSGRDYGYTF. In DNA, the CDR3 is TGTGCCAGCAGTTCAGGACGGGACTATGGCTACACCTTC.

V usage is TRBV6-1 and J usage is TRBJ2-5; 11 nucleotides match TRBD2. V gave up 2 bases and J gave up 4 bases; unmatched junction bases: 6. CDR3 length: 16 residues. CDR1 and CDR2 (germline): MNHNS, SASEGT. CDR3 nucleotide sequence: TGTGCCAGCAGTGAACTCACGACTAGCGGGGTAGAGACCCAGTACTTC. Residues: CASSELTTSGVETQYF.

This clone was observed once. The chain carries TRBV23-1 and TRBJ2-7; D is undetermined. TRBV23-1 is marked as an open reading frame, function uncertain. V dropped 0 bases and J dropped 5 bases, with 5 bases sitting between them. The length of the CDR3 is 12 residues. The chain's CDR3 is CASSQSRNEQYF. The CDR3 DNA is TGCGCCAGCAGTCAATCGAGAAACGAGCAGTACTTC.

The gene calls are TRBV19 and TRBJ2-2; 9 positions match TRBD1. CDR1 and CDR2 from the germline V gene are LNHDA and SQIVND (reference sequence). CDR3 length: 16 residues. Germline trimming cut 9 bases from V and 2 bases from J; bases unmatched to any gene: 10. This CDR3 is CASALGQGINTGELFF. The CDR3 DNA follows: TGTGCCAGCGCTCTTGGACAGGGGATAAACACCGGGGAGCTGTTTTTT.

The chain uses TRBV19 and TRBJ2-2; no definite D call. The CDR3 runs to 14 residues. In germline, CDR1 is LNHDA, CDR2 SQIVND (reference sequence). V was shortened by 0 bases and J by 8 bases, with 10 bases between the two germline ends. CDR3: CASSIDGLPGELFF. The DNA of the CDR3 is TGTGCCAGTAGTATAGATGGGCTGCCAGGGGAGCTGTTTTTT.

This clone was seen a single time. The chain carries TRBV15 and TRBJ2-7; TRBD2 matches 9 bases. Germline lookup yields CDR1 LNHNV and CDR2 YYDKDF (reference sequence). Trimming took 1 base from V and 3 from J; bases not matched to a gene: 4. This CDR3 contains 15 residues. The CDR3 DNA reads TGTGCCACCAGCAGAGTTGCGGGAGGGGGCTACGAGCAGTACTTC. The encoded protein is CATSRVAGGGYEQYF.

The DNA for the CDR3 is TGCGCCAGCAGCCCAGGTGGATACAATGAGCAGTTCTTC. Translation: CASSPGGYNEQFF. The chain combines TRBV10-1 with TRBJ2-1; D is undetermined. The V end was cut by 6 bases, the J end by 4 bases, with 10 bases between. The CDR3 is 13 amino acids. Looked up from germline, CDR1 is WNHNN and CDR2 is SYGVQD (reference sequence).

The chain employs TRBV4-1 and TRBJ1-5; a weak D match, TRBD1 (6 bases). CDR1 and CDR2 (germline): MGHRA, YSYEKL. This CDR3 has 17 residues. V dropped 1 base and J dropped 5 bases, with 18 bases sitting between them. The CDR3 here is CASSQGFGRGRDQPQHF. In nucleotides, the CDR3 is TGCGCCAGCAGCCAAGGATTTGGCAGGGGAAGGGATCAGCCCCAGCATTTT.

The V and J genes are TRBV5-5 and TRBJ1-2; 7 bases fit TRBD1. V shed 4 bases and J 0 bases; nucleotides not matched to a gene: 3. CDR1 is SGHKS, CDR2 YYEKEE, per germline (reference sequence). The CDR3 totals 14 residues. The CDR3 DNA reads TGTGCCAGCAGCCCCGGGACAGCTAACTATGGCTACACCTTC. Translation gives CASSPGTANYGYTF.

The J gene is TRBJ1-2, the V gene TRBV5-4; 10 bases match TRBD1. CDR3 length: 14 residues. V shed 10 bases, J shed 8 bases, and the junction held 14 bases outside the gene matches. Germline-derived CDR1 and CDR2 are SGHNT and YYREEE (reference sequence). CDR3 in amino acids: CAGKTGGEGEGYTF. In DNA, the CDR3 is TGTGCCGGCAAGACAGGGGGCGAGGGAGAAGGCTACACCTTC.

Notes on this clone: This sample includes further DNA sequences coding for the same CDR3. The chain links TRBV5-1 to TRBJ2-7, with D unresolved. From germline, CDR1 is SGHRS and CDR2 YFSETQ. This CDR3 is 14 amino acids long. V was shortened by 3 bases and J by 1 base, with 11 bases between the two germline ends. DNA of the CDR3: TGCGCCAGCAGCTCCGGGCGTGGGTCCTACGAGCAGTACTTC. Translated, it gives CASSSGRGSYEQYF. The full variable domain, with the rest looked up from reference TRBV5-1 and TRBJ2-7, is KAGVTQTPRYLIKTRGQQVTLSCSPISGHRSVSWYQQTPGQGLQFLFEYFSETQRNKGNFPGRFSGRQFSNSRSEMNVSTLELGDSALYLCASSSGRGSYEQYFGPGTRLTVT.

The rearrangement joins TRBV27 to TRBJ2-5, with D perhaps TRBD1 or TRBD2 (5 bases each). The CDR3 is 13 residues long. V lost 0 bases and J 4 bases, leaving 6 bases between the germline ends. Germline assignment: CDR1 MNHEY and CDR2 SMNVEV (reference sequence). CDR3 amino acids: CASSLSGVETQYF. The CDR3 DNA reads TGTGCCAGCAGTTTATCGGGGGTAGAGACCCAGTACTTC.

The rearrangement joins TRBV5-6 to TRBJ2-1, with D possibly TRBD1 on 6 matching bases. V was shortened by 2 bases and J by 6 bases, with 15 bases between the two germline ends. The CDR3 loop spans 15 amino acids. Per germline, CDR1 SGHDT and CDR2 YYEEEE. The CDR3 sequence: CASSFGRGWGNEQFF. CDR3 nucleotide sequence: TGTGCCAGCAGCTTCGGCAGGGGCTGGGGCAATGAGCAGTTCTTC.

V is TRBV10-1 and J is TRBJ2-1, with D possibly TRBD2 on 5 matching bases. In germline, CDR1 is WNHNN, CDR2 SYGVQD (reference sequence). CDR3 size: 16 residues. V lost 3 bases to trimming and J lost 3 bases, with 15 bases between them. CDR3 nucleotide sequence: TGCGCCAGCAGTGATCTAGAACGGGATGACTACAATGAGCAGTTCTTC. Its translation: CASSDLERDDYNEQFF.

With respect to this clone: Other nucleotide sequences from this sample produce the same CDR3. Written as DNA, the CDR3 is TGTGCCTGGAGCGGGCAGGGCGGGGAAAAACTGTTTTTT. This sequence encodes CAWSGQGGEKLFF. The V and J genes are TRBV30 and TRBJ1-4; D is perhaps TRBD1 (5 bases). The CDR3 has 13 amino acids. Germline assignment: CDR1 GTSNPN and CDR2 SVGIG (reference sequence). V lost 3 bases and J lost 8, with 13 bases in between.

This chain joins TRBV5-1 and TRBJ2-5; D perhaps matches TRBD1 (6 bases). The CDR3 spans 13 residues. Germline V gives CDR1 SGHRS, CDR2 YFSETQ. The ends were cut back, 9 bases at V and 4 bases at J, with 16 bases in the middle. DNA of the CDR3: TGCGCCACCGGGGCACAGGGCGGAGAGACCCAGTACTTC. Amino acids: CATGAQGGETQYF.

This rearrangement joins TRBV5-1 to TRBJ2-2; D tentatively reads TRBD1 or TRBD2 (5 bases each). The CDR3 length is 16 residues. Germline CDR1 is SGHRS and CDR2 is YFSETQ. The V end was cut by 1 base, the J end by 7 bases, with 17 bases between. CDR3 in DNA: TGCGCCAGCAGCTTGCAGATCCTGCCAGGGAGCGGGGAGCTGTTTTTT. It is translated as CASSLQILPGSGELFF.

The gene calls are TRBV11-2 and TRBJ2-7; D is ambiguous. This CDR3 contains 12 residues. Germline CDR1 is SGHAT and CDR2 is FQNNGV. The V end lost 0 bases, the J end lost 6 bases, and 6 bases lay between the germline ends. The CDR3 DNA is TGTGCCAGCAGCTTAGAGAGAGCCGAGCAGTACTTC. This sequence encodes CASSLERAEQYF.

This chain links TRBV21-1 with TRBJ1-5. TRBV21-1 is noted as a pseudogene. The CDR3 spans 15 residues. CDR3 amino acids: CASSVMGDLNQPQHF. The CDR3, as DNA: TGTGCCAGCAGCGTGATGGGGGACCTCAATCAGCCCCAGCATTTT.